Listed below are T cell receptor beta chains from one sample, sequenced in a study of T-cell reconstitution after alpha-beta-depleted transplantation in children. TCRdb processed the PCR reads anew with MiXCR; each CDR3 protein has one entry. Among about 210,000 distinct CDR3 sequences listed, approximately 17% were seen once. Sequenced material: PBMCs, mostly from graft donor cells, taken 360 days after TCRalphabeta/CD19-depleted stem cell transplant. The receptors here all came from a male patient between 2 and 15 years old who had a stem cell transplant for acute lymphoblastic leukemia, so the T cells may come from the graft donor. Both conserved end residues are part of each CDR3. The D gene is left open where the match is weak. Clone size is not always given. Where it is, it says once, few, many or a class for expanded clones.

>TRBV11-2|TRBJ2-1|-|-
CASSLGRGTLLYSGDEQFF
TGTGCCAGCAGCTTGGGCAGGGGGACTTTACTCTACAGCGGCGATGAGCAGTTCTTC
>TRBV6-6|TRBJ1-1|-|few
CASSYSKDVGAFF
TGTGCCAGCAGTTACTCGAAGGACGTCGGGGCTTTCTTT
>TRBV7-2|TRBJ1-4|-|-
CASSLDAWEDKEKLFF
TGTGCCAGCAGCTTAGACGCCTGGGAAGATAAGGAAAAACTGTTTTTT
>TRBV5-1|TRBJ2-5|-|few
CASKLSAVQETQYF
TGCGCCAGCAAATTGTCAGCGGTTCAAGAGACCCAGTACTTC
>TRBV6-1|TRBJ2-3|TRBD2|-
CASRSLLAEDADTQYF
TGTGCCAGCAGGTCCTTACTAGCGGAGGATGCAGATACGCAGTATTTT
>TRBV27|TRBJ2-6|-|few
CASSWDGSGANVLTF
TGTGCCAGCAGCTGGGACGGATCTGGGGCCAACGTCCTGACTTTC
>TRBV12-3/TRBV12-4|TRBJ2-1|-|many
CASSLDGSVNEQFF
TGTGCCAGCAGTTTAGACGGGAGTGTAAATGAGCAGTTCTTC
>TRBV11-3|TRBJ2-1|TRBD2|-
CASSLGSGEHNEQFF
TGTGCCAGCAGCTTAGGTAGCGGGGAACACAATGAGCAGTTCTTC
>TRBV6-1|TRBJ2-7|-|many
CASSEWGRGASYEQYF
TGTGCCAGCAGTGAATGGGGCAGGGGCGCCTCCTACGAGCAGTACTTC
>TRBV19|TRBJ1-1|-|-
CASSIWRGNTEAFF
TGTGCCAGTAGTATCTGGAGGGGAAACACTGAAGCTTTCTTT
>TRBV6-5|TRBJ1-2|TRBD1|many
CASTDRQGGGYTF
TGTGCCAGCACCGACCGACAGGGAGGAGGCTACACCTTC
>TRBV6-5|TRBJ2-5|-|many
CASSFALGETQYF
TGTGCCAGCAGTTTCGCCCTTGGCGAGACCCAGTACTTC
>TRBV18|TRBJ2-7|-|-
CASSPPGGAQIF
TGTGCCAGCTCACCACCAGGCGGGGCCCAGATCTTC
>TRBV4-2|TRBJ2-5|TRBD1|-
CASSPGQGGAETQYF
TGTGCCAGCAGCCCGGGACAGGGGGGGGCGGAGACCCAGTACTTC
>TRBV12-3/TRBV12-4|TRBJ1-1|TRBD1|-
CASSGAGTGISEAFF
TGTGCCAGCAGTGGAGCCGGGACAGGGATTTCTGAAGCTTTCTTT
>TRBV7-9|TRBJ1-1|-|many
CASSPGDAEAFF
TGTGCCAGCAGCCCTGGTGACGCTGAAGCTTTCTTT
>TRBV6-4|TRBJ2-1|-|few
CASGQESGLYNEQFF
TGTGCCAGCGGGCAAGAGTCGGGACTGTACAATGAGCAGTTCTTC
>TRBV6-5|TRBJ2-1|-|few
CASSYSETPRVNEQFF
TGTGCCAGCAGTTACTCGGAGACCCCCCGTGTGAATGAGCAGTTCTTC
>TRBV6-5|TRBJ2-1|TRBD2|few
CASSYSGLAGGGEQFF
TGTGCCAGCAGTTACTCGGGGCTAGCGGGAGGGGGTGAGCAGTTCTTC
>TRBV7-9|TRBJ2-7|TRBD1|few
CASSSTGQGSNEQYF
TGTGCCAGCAGCTCAACGGGACAGGGGAGCAACGAGCAGTACTTC
>TRBV27|TRBJ2-3|TRBD2|-
CASSLMTSGGHADTQYF
TGTGCCAGCAGTTTGATGACTAGCGGGGGGCACGCAGATACGCAGTATTTT
>TRBV6-1|TRBJ1-2|-|-
CASRPQGTANYGYTF
TGTGCCAGCAGGCCCCAGGGAACTGCTAACTATGGCTACACCTTC
>TRBV20-1|TRBJ2-3|TRBD2|-
CSALLSGVTDTQYF
TGCAGTGCACTGTTGAGCGGGGTCACAGATACGCAGTATTTT
>TRBV20-1|TRBJ2-1|-|many
CSARDLEIAVYNEQFF
TGCAGTGCTAGAGATCTTGAAATAGCGGTGTACAATGAGCAGTTCTTC
>TRBV10-1|TRBJ2-3|-|few
CASSESSGLYTDTQYF
TGCGCCAGCAGTGAGTCGTCCGGCTTGTACACAGATACGCAGTATTTT
>TRBV6-5|TRBJ1-1|TRBD1|-
CASRPGQGVSGGGSEAFF
TGTGCCAGCAGGCCGGGACAGGGCGTCTCAGGAGGAGGATCCGAAGCTTTCTTT
>TRBV12-3/TRBV12-4|TRBJ2-1|-|-
CASSSPGRHNEQFF
TGTGCCAGCAGCAGTCCGGGGAGACACAATGAGCAGTTCTTC
>TRBV5-5|TRBJ2-1|-|-
CASLKDNRLLGEQFF
TGTGCCAGCCTGAAGGATAACAGACTGCTGGGTGAGCAGTTCTTC
>TRBV15|TRBJ2-7|TRBD1|-
CATSSNIGTGREQYF
TGTGCCACCAGCAGTAATATCGGGACAGGGCGGGAGCAGTACTTC
>TRBV18|TRBJ2-5|-|-
CASSPFDSKETQYF
TGTGCCAGCTCACCATTTGACAGTAAAGAGACCCAGTACTTC
>TRBV15|TRBJ2-5|-|-
CATSGPQGKTQYF
TGTGCCACCAGCGGCCCACAGGGTAAGACCCAGTACTTC
>TRBV5-1|TRBJ2-7|-|few
CASSLDPGLGQYF
TGCGCCAGCAGCTTGGATCCTGGGCTCGGGCAGTACTTC
>TRBV12-3/TRBV12-4|TRBJ1-2|-|-
CASSFSRSDGYTF
TGTGCCAGCAGTTTTTCAAGGTCAGATGGCTACACCTTC
>TRBV12-3/TRBV12-4|TRBJ2-5|-|-
CASSFMASEAQETQYF
TGTGCCAGCAGCTTTATGGCCTCGGAGGCCCAAGAGACCCAGTACTTC
>TRBV15|TRBJ2-7|-|few
CATSRVDGNSYEQYF
TGTGCCACCAGCAGAGTAGACGGCAACTCCTACGAGCAGTACTTC
>TRBV18|TRBJ2-5|-|-
CASSPRTTETQYF
TGTGCCAGCTCACCCCGGACAACTGAGACCCAGTACTTC
>TRBV7-9|TRBJ1-1|-|few
CASSIDRTNTEAFF
TGTGCCAGCAGCATAGACAGAACGAACACTGAAGCTTTCTTT
>TRBV11-3|TRBJ2-3|-|many
CASSPHADTQYF
TGTGCCAGCAGCCCTCACGCAGATACGCAGTATTTT
>TRBV29-1|TRBJ1-2|TRBD1|few
CSVEDRGGGAGGYTF
TGCAGCGTTGAAGATAGGGGAGGGGGCGCCGGTGGCTACACCTTC